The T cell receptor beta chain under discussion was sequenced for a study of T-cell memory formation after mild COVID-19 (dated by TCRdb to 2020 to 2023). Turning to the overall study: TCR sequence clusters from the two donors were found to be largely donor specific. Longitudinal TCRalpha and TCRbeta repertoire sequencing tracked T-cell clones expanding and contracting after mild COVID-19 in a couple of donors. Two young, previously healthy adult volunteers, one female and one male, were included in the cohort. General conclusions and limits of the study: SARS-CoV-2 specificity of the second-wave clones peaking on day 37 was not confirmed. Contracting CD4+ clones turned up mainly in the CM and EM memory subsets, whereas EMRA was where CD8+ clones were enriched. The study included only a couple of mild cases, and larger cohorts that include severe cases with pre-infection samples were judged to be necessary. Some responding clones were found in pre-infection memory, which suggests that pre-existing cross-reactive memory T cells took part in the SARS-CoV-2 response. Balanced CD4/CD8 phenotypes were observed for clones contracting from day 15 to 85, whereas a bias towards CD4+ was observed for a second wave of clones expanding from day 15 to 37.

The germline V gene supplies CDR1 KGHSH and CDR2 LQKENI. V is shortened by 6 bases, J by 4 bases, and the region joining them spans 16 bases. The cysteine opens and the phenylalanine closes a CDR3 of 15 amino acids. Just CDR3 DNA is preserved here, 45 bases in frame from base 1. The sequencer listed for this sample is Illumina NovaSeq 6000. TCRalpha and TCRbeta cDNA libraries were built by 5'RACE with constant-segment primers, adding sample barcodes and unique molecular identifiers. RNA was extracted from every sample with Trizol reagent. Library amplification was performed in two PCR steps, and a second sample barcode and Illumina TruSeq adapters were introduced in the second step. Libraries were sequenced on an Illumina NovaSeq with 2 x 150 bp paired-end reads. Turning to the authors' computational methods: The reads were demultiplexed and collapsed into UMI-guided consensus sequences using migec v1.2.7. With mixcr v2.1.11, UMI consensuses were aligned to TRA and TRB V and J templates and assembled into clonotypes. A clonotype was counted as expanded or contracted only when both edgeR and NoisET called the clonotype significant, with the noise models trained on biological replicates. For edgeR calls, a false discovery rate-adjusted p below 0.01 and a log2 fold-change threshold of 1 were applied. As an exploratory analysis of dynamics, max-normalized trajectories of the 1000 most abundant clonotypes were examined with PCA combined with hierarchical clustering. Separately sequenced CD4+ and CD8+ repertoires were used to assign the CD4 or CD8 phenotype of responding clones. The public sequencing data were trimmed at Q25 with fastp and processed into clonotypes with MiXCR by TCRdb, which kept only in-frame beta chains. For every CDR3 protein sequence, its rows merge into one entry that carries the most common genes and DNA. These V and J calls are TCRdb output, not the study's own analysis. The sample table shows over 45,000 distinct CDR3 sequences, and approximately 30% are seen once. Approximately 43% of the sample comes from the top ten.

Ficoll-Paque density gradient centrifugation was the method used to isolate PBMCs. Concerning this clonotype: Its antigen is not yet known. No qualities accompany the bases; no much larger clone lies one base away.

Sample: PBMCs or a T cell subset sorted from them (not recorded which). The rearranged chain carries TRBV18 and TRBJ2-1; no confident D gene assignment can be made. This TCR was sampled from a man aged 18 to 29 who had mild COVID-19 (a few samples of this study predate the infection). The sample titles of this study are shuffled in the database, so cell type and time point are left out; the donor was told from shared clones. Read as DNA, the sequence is TGTGCCAGCTCCCCGCCGGTGAAATTTTACAATGAGCAGTTCTTC. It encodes CASSPPVKFYNEQFF. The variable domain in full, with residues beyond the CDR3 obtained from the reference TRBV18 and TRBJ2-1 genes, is NAGVMQNPRHLVRRRGQEARLRCSPMKGHSHVYWYRQLPEEGLKFMVYLQKENIIDESGMPKERFSAEFPKEGPSILRIQQVVRGDSAAYFCASSPPVKFYNEQFFGPGTRLTVL.